The 28 T cell receptor beta chains listed next were all sequenced from one sample in a study of blood T cell repertoires in COVID-19. The table came from immunoSEQ multiplex PCR; TCRdb's copy has only in-frame clones and leaves some out. The table lists over 140,000 clones, 75% to 80% of them singletons. Material: peripheral blood. These receptors were obtained from a woman in her fifties or sixties with active or convalescent COVID-19.

The chain joins TRBV3-1 (or the pseudogene TRBV3-2) to TRBJ1-2; 8 nucleotides align to TRBD1. The CDR3 totals 17 residues. CDR1 is LGHDT and CDR2 is YNNKEL in the germline V gene (reference sequence). V was clipped by 1 base and J by 8 bases; unmatched bases: 15. CDR3 DNA sequence: TGTGCCAGCAGCCAAGGTCACCGCCAACAGGACAGGGACGGCTACACCTTC. Translated, it gives CASSQGHRQQDRDGYTF.

The rearrangement uses TRBV6-5 and TRBJ2-7; 11 bases map to TRBD2. V shed 8 bases and J 1 base; nucleotides not matched to a gene: 7. Germline assignment: CDR1 MNHEY and CDR2 SVGAGI. This CDR3 is built from 15 residues. The CDR3 sequence is CASASGTSGSYEQYF. DNA of the CDR3: TGTGCCAGCGCCTCCGGGACTAGCGGTTCCTACGAGCAGTACTTC.

This chain uses TRBV7-9 with TRBJ1-6; no clear D gene. The germline V gene encodes CDR1 SEHNR and CDR2 FQNEAQ (reference sequence). V dropped 5 bases and J dropped 10 bases, with 18 bases sitting between them. CDR3 size: 15 residues. The CDR3 loop is CASSNQGGVRSPLHF. For the CDR3, the DNA is TGTGCCAGCAGCAATCAAGGTGGAGTACGCTCACCCCTCCACTTT.

Comment on this clone: This sample also contains other DNA sequences that code for the same CDR3. V usage is TRBV7-9 and J usage is TRBJ1-5; the D gene is possibly TRBD1 (6 bases). This CDR3 has 13 amino acids. Trimming removed 5 bases at V and 6 bases at J, with 11 bases between. Germline values: CDR1 SEHNR, CDR2 FQNEAQ (reference sequence). CDR3: CASSAVQGQPQHF. Here the CDR3 DNA reads TGTGCCAGCAGCGCCGTACAGGGTCAGCCCCAGCATTTT.

The chain employs TRBV28 and TRBJ1-1; 7 nucleotides align to TRBD1. CDR1 is MDHEN, CDR2 SYDVKM, per germline. Losses at the gene ends were 5 bases for V and 4 bases for J; bases not matched to a gene: 7. This CDR3 comprises 14 residues. The CDR3 sequence is CASSADRAGTEAFF. CDR3 bases: TGTGCCAGCAGTGCCGACAGGGCTGGCACTGAAGCTTTCTTT.

This chain uses TRBV6-6 with TRBJ1-1, with TRBD1 matching over 9 bases. The germline gives CDR1 MNHNY, CDR2 SVGAGI (reference sequence). This CDR3 has 16 residues. V was pared by 7 bases and J by 1 base, with 10 bases of the junction left unmatched. The CDR3 region is CASTKTGTGKNTEAFF. The CDR3 nucleotides are TGTGCCAGCACCAAAACCGGGACAGGGAAGAACACTGAAGCTTTCTTT.

The V and J genes are TRBV9 and TRBJ2-1, with D hard to call. Trimming took 4 bases from V and 6 from J, leaving 8 bases between them. Germline V lookup: CDR1 SGDLS, CDR2 YYNGEE. The CDR3 has 12 residues. The DNA of the CDR3 is TGTGCCAGCAGCCCTCTCTTCAATGAGCAGTTCTTC. Translation: CASSPLFNEQFF.

The V gene is TRBV29-1, the J gene TRBJ2-1, with 10 bases that match TRBD2. The germline gives CDR1 SQVTM, CDR2 ANQGSEA. This CDR3 is built from 14 residues. Trimming removed 7 bases from V and 7 bases from J; junction bases left unmatched: 10. The chain's CDR3 is CSGSLAGLYNEQFF. As DNA, the CDR3 is TGCAGCGGCTCACTAGCGGGATTGTATAATGAGCAGTTCTTC.

The rearrangement links TRBV19 to TRBJ1-1, with 9 bases matching TRBD1. The CDR3 runs to 13 residues. J lost 3 bases, V lost 7 bases, and 3 bases had no gene match. Germline loops: CDR1 LNHDA, CDR2 SQIVND (reference sequence). CDR3 loop: CASMRTGDTEAFF. The DNA of the CDR3 is TGTGCCAGTATGAGGACAGGGGACACTGAAGCTTTCTTT.

The gene calls are TRBV7-6 and TRBJ2-1; the match to TRBD2 covers 7 bases. Germline V CDR1 and CDR2: SGHVS, FNYEAQ. The CDR3 consists of 15 residues. With 1 base clipped from V and 7 bases from J, the junction kept 7 bases outside the gene matches. Here the CDR3 reads CASSLVSLAENEQFF. For the CDR3, the DNA is TGTGCCAGCAGCTTAGTTAGTCTAGCGGAGAATGAGCAGTTCTTC.

The chain uses TRBV5-1 and TRBJ1-2; the D is unclear. This CDR3 region has 15 residues. V was cut by 3 bases and J by 2 bases, with 14 bases left in between. From germline, CDR1 is SGHRS and CDR2 YFSETQ. For the CDR3, the DNA is TGCGCCAGCAGCTCTGAGATCGTGACAAACTATGGCTACACCTTC. This codes for CASSSEIVTNYGYTF.

The chain combines TRBV5-4 with TRBJ2-2; D gene uncertain. V gave up 0 bases and J gave up 6 bases, with 9 bases separating them. The CDR3 has 14 amino acids. Per germline, CDR1 SGHNT and CDR2 YYREEE (reference sequence). CDR3 protein: CASSLVQEPGELFF. As DNA, the CDR3 is TGTGCCAGCAGCTTGGTCCAGGAACCCGGGGAGCTGTTTTTT.

This chain links TRBV18 with TRBJ1-2; possible D gene TRBD1, 5 bases. The V end lost 2 bases, the J end lost 3 bases, and 10 bases lay between the germline ends. The germline CDR1 and CDR2 sequences are KGHSH and LQKENI. The CDR3 loop spans 14 amino acids. The DNA for the CDR3 is TGTGCCAGCTCACCAAGTACAGGACACTATGGCTACACCTTC. This encodes CASSPSTGHYGYTF.

In the case of this clone: Other DNA sequences in the sample encode the same CDR3. V usage is TRBV5-1 and J usage is TRBJ1-2; D is ambiguous. Trimming left V 0 bases short and J 4 bases short, with 7 bases between. This CDR3 contains 13 residues. CDR1 SGHRS and CDR2 YFSETQ come from the germline V gene. The CDR3 here is CASSLDSTYGYTF. In nucleotides, the CDR3 is TGCGCCAGCAGCTTGGACAGTACCTATGGCTACACCTTC.

The chain is built from TRBV6-5 and TRBJ2-3; TRBD1 is a possible D gene (5 bases). CDR3 size: 15 residues. Trimming pared 0 bases from V and 1 base from J, leaving 8 bases between. In germline, CDR1 is MNHEY, CDR2 SVGAGI. The CDR3 nucleotides are TGTGCCAGCAGTTACTCGATCAGGGGCACAGATACGCAGTATTTT. Encoded protein: CASSYSIRGTDTQYF.

The chain links TRBV6-6 to TRBJ1-2; D is possibly TRBD1 (6 bases). Trimming removed 4 bases from V and 0 bases from J, with 12 bases in between. CDR3 length: 15 amino acids. Germline V gene data show CDR1 as MNHNY and CDR2 as SVGAGI (reference sequence). CDR3 bases: TGTGCCAGCAGTTCTTTGGGGGCGCCTAACTATGGCTACACCTTC. This encodes CASSSLGAPNYGYTF.

In this sample, this clone turned up a few times. The V and J genes are TRBV2 and TRBJ2-1, with TRBD2 matching 9 bases. J lost 9 bases, V lost 6 bases, and 15 bases had no gene match. The CDR3 loop spans 16 amino acids. Germline CDR1 reads SNHLY; CDR2 reads FYNNEI. This CDR3 reads CASRKEIAGAGREQFF. The CDR3 bases are TGTGCCAGCAGGAAGGAGATAGCGGGAGCGGGCCGTGAGCAGTTCTTC. Complete variable domain (other parts from reference TRBV2 and TRBJ2-1): EPEVTQTPSHQVTQMGQEVILRCVPISNHLYFYWYRQILGQKVEFLVSFYNNEISEKSEIFDDQFSVERPDGSNFTLKIRSTKLEDSAMYFCASRKEIAGAGREQFFGPGTRLTVL.

This chain connects TRBV29-1 to TRBJ1-1, with a weak D call TRBD1 (6 bases). V lost 4 bases, J lost 4 bases, and 16 bases lay in between. The germline CDR1 and CDR2 sequences are SQVTM and ANQGSEA. The CDR3 sequence is 14 residues long. The CDR3 DNA follows: TGCAGCGTTGTTCGCGGGGGGCAAAGCACTGAAGCTTTCTTT. It translates to CSVVRGGQSTEAFF.

The J gene is TRBJ1-6, the V gene TRBV6-5; D is unresolved. The V end lost 7 bases, the J end lost 10 bases, and 14 bases lay between the germline ends. Germline assignment: CDR1 MNHEY and CDR2 SVGAGI. CDR3 length equals 13 residues. The CDR3 DNA reads as TGTGCCAGCAACCGACAAGCCGGCTCACCCCTCCACTTT. As protein: CASNRQAGSPLHF.

Here the CDR3 reads CASSQNRGTEAFF. DNA of the CDR3: TGTGCCAGCAGTCAGAATCGGGGCACTGAAGCTTTCTTT. The chain is built from TRBV6-5 and TRBJ1-1, with D unresolved. This CDR3 comprises 13 residues. V was trimmed by 5 bases and J by 4 bases, leaving 11 bases between them. From germline, CDR1 is MNHEY and CDR2 SVGAGI.

CDR3 region: CASSLVGGPEAFF. For the CDR3, the DNA is TGTGCCAGCAGCTTGGTAGGGGGACCTGAAGCTTTCTTT. The chain employs TRBV5-6 and TRBJ1-1; D might be TRBD1 (6 bases). The CDR3 runs 13 residues. Germline V gene sequence: CDR1 SGHDT, CDR2 YYEEEE. The ends were cut back, 0 bases at V and 6 bases at J, with 9 bases in the middle. Using reference TRBV5-6 and TRBJ1-1 for the parts outside the CDR3, the full variable domain is DAGVTQSPTHLIKTRGQQVTLRCSPKSGHDTVSWYQQALGQGPQFIFQYYEEEERQRGNFPDRFSGHQFPNYSSELNVNALLLGDSALYLCASSLVGGPEAFFGQGTRLTVV.

This clone was seen a handful of times. This chain joins TRBV4-3 and TRBJ1-5, with D possibly matching TRBD1 (6 bases). Germline loops: CDR1 LGHNA, CDR2 YSLEER. V gave up 0 bases and J gave up 5 bases, with 11 bases separating them. The CDR3 has 15 residues. The CDR3 loop reads CASSQDPGGYQPQHF. CDR3 sequence (DNA): TGCGCCAGCAGCCAAGATCCGGGGGGCTATCAGCCCCAGCATTTT.

This chain connects TRBV5-1 to TRBJ2-7; 7 positions match TRBD1. CDR3 size: 13 residues. The ends lost 4 bases at V and 2 bases at J; junction bases unmatched: 3. CDR1 SGHRS and CDR2 YFSETQ come from the germline V gene. The CDR3 reads CASSRDRTYEQYF. In DNA form, the CDR3 reads TGCGCCAGCAGCCGGGACAGAACCTACGAGCAGTACTTC. The entire variable domain, with the rest obtained from reference TRBV5-1 and TRBJ2-7, is as follows: KAGVTQTPRYLIKTRGQQVTLSCSPISGHRSVSWYQQTPGQGLQFLFEYFSETQRNKGNFPGRFSGRQFSNSRSEMNVSTLELGDSALYLCASSRDRTYEQYFGPGTRLTVT.

The CDR3 loop reads CASTVLAGDTGELFF. CDR3 DNA sequence: TGTGCCAGCACCGTACTAGCGGGGGACACCGGGGAGCTGTTTTTT. The chain uses TRBV7-2 and TRBJ2-2, with 11 bases aligning to TRBD2. Trimming at V came to 7 bases and at J to 3 bases, leaving 4 bases not matched to a gene. The CDR3 spans 15 residues. Germline assignment: CDR1 SGHTA and CDR2 FQGNSA.

The chain uses TRBV6-1 and TRBJ1-2; no firm D call. This CDR3 region has 13 residues. Germline loops: CDR1 MNHNS, CDR2 SASEGT. V was trimmed by 2 bases and J by 8 bases, leaving 12 bases between them. The CDR3 protein is CASSESRVWGYTF. The CDR3 DNA reads TGTGCCAGCAGTGAATCGAGGGTATGGGGCTACACCTTC.

This clone was found a few times. The chain employs TRBV15 and TRBJ1-2; 7 nucleotides agree with TRBD1. V shed 2 bases and J 7 bases; nucleotides not matched to a gene: 4. The CDR3 consists of 13 residues. Germline-derived CDR1 and CDR2 are LNHNV and YYDKDF (reference sequence). The CDR3 reads CATSRTGVAGYTF. The DNA for the CDR3 is TGTGCCACCAGCAGAACAGGGGTTGCTGGCTACACCTTC.

The chain has TRBV3-1 (or the pseudogene TRBV3-2) and TRBJ2-5; TRBD2 agrees at 7 bases. The CDR3 is 13 amino acids. CDR1 and CDR2 from the germline V gene are LGHDT and YNNKEL (reference sequence). V trimming: 6 bases; J trimming: 1 base; junction bases outside the gene matches: 2. CDR3 residues: CASRREAQETQYF. The CDR3 coding sequence is TGTGCCAGCAGACGGGAGGCCCAAGAGACCCAGTACTTC.

The genes are TRBV9 and TRBJ1-5; D unresolved. V lost 4 bases to trimming and J lost 2 bases, with 10 bases between them. This CDR3 comprises 14 residues. Germline-derived CDR1 and CDR2 are SGDLS and YYNGEE. The CDR3 reads CASSRADGNQPQHF. In DNA form, the CDR3 reads TGTGCCAGCAGCAGAGCGGACGGCAATCAGCCCCAGCATTTT.